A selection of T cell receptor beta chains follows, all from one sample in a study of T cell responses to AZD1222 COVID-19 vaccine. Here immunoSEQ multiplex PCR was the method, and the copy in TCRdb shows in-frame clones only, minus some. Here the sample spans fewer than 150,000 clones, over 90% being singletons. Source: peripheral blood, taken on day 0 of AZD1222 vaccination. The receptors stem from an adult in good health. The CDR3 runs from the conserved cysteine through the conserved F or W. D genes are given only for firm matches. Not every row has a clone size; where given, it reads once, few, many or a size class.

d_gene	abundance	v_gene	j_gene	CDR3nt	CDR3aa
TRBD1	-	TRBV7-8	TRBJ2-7	TGTGCCAGCAGCCTACGACAGGGGCCAACCTACGAGCAGTACTTC	CASSLRQGPTYEQYF
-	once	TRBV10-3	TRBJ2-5	TGTGCCACCTTGGGGACCGGGGAGACCCAGTACTTC	CATLGTGETQYF
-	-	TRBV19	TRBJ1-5	TGTGCCAGTAGTATTTATGGGGAAGGGGGCAATCAGCCCCAGCATTTT	CASSIYGEGGNQPQHF
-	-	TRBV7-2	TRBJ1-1	TGTGCCAGCAGCGTCCGTAGAGAAGGCACTGAAGCTTTCTTT	CASSVRREGTEAFF
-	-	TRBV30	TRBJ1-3	TGTGCCTGGAGAACAGGACTCTCTGGAAACACCATATATTTT	CAWRTGLSGNTIYF
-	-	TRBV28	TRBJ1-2	TGTGCCAGCAGCCGCCAGGGATATGGCTACACCTTC	CASSRQGYGYTF
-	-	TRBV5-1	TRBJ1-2	TGCGCCAGCAAAGCCCAGGAGGGGGATGGCTACACCTTC	CASKAQEGDGYTF
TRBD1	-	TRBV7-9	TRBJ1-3	TGTGCCAGCAGGTGGACAGGGCCAGGAAACACCATATATTTT	CASRWTGPGNTIYF
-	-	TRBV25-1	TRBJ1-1	TGTGCCAGCAGTGGCCCGGGCCTTCTCGCTTTCTTT	CASSGPGLLAFF
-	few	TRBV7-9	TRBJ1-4	TGTGCCAGCAGCTTATCCGGGAGCACAACTAATGAAAAACTGTTTTTT	CASSLSGSTTNEKLFF
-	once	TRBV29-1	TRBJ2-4	TGCAGCGTTGTGGGGAGGGGGTCCAAAAACATTCAGTACTTC	CSVVGRGSKNIQYF
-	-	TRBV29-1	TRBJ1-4	TGCAGCGTTGAGGGGGGGGGCGAAAAACTGTTTTTT	CSVEGGGEKLFF
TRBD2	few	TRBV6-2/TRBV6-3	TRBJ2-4	TGTGCCAGCAGTTACTCGAGACTAGCGGGGGGAAACATTCAGTACTTC	CASSYSRLAGGNIQYF
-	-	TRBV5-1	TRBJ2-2	TGCGCCAGCAGCTCGACAGTCTCGAACACCGGGGAGCTGTTTTTT	CASSSTVSNTGELFF
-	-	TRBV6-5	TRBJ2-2	TGTGCCAGCAGTTCAGCACAGGGCTCGGACACCGGGGAGCTGTTTTTT	CASSSAQGSDTGELFF
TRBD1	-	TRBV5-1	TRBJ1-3	TGCGCCAGCAGCGGGGGACAGACGATCGGAAACACCATATATTTT	CASSGGQTIGNTIYF
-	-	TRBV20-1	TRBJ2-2	TGCAGTGCCGGGACGGCCGGGGAGCTGTTTTTT	CSAGTAGELFF
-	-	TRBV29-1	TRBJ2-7	TGCAGCGTTTCCGTGGGTAGGAGCTCCTACGAGCAGTACTTC	CSVSVGRSSYEQYF
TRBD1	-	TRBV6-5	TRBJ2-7	TGTGCCAGCAGTTACTCAGCGACAGGGGACCACGAGCAGTACTTC	CASSYSATGDHEQYF
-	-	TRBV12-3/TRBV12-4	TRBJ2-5	TGTGCCAGCAGGGGGATCGAAGAGACCCAGTACTTC	CASRGIEETQYF
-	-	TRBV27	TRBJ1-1	TGTGCCAGCAGTTCCGGAGGCCTGAACACTGAAGCTTTCTTT	CASSSGGLNTEAFF
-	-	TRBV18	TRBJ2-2	TGTGCCAGCTCACCTGGACAGACGCGCTACACCGGGGAGCTGTTTTTT	CASSPGQTRYTGELFF
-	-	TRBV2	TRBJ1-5	TGTGCCAGCAGTGCCTTCGAGGGATTTCAGCCCCAGCATTTT	CASSAFEGFQPQHF
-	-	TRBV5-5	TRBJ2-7	TGTGCCAGCAGCTTGGTGGGCAGGGATAGGGACGAGCAGTACTTC	CASSLVGRDRDEQYF
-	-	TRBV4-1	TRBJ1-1	TGCGCCAGCAGCCAAGACCCTCCGGAGGCTGGGAACACTGAAGCTTTCTTT	CASSQDPPEAGNTEAFF
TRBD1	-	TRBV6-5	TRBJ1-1	TGTGCCAGCAGAAAATCCGGGACAGGGAACACTGAAGCTTTCTTT	CASRKSGTGNTEAFF
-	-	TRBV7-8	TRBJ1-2	TGTGCCAGCAGCCCCGGACAGTCTGGCTACACCTTC	CASSPGQSGYTF
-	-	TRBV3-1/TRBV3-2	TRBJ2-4	TGTGCCAGCAGCCAAGATGGGACAAGGGCGGTAAGGATTCAGTACTTC	CASSQDGTRAVRIQYF
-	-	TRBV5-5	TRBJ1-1	TGTGCCAGCAGCTTGGTTCTGGGTTACACTGAAGCTTTCTTT	CASSLVLGYTEAFF
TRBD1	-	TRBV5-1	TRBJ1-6	TGCGCCAGCAGCTTGGGGGACAGAAATATTAATTCACCCCTCCACTTT	CASSLGDRNINSPLHF
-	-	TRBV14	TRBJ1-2	TGTGCCAGCAGCCCGATATTCGGGGGATGGGGCTACACCTTC	CASSPIFGGWGYTF
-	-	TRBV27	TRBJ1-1	TGTGCCAGCAGTTTAGGTGGTGTGGACACTGAAGCTTTCTTT	CASSLGGVDTEAFF
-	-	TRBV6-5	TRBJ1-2	TGTGCCAGCAGTCCCTCGGGGGCGCAACCCTATGGCTACACCTTC	CASSPSGAQPYGYTF
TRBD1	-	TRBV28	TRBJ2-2	TGTGCCAGCAGTCCGCCAGGGGGCCACGGGGAGCTGTTTTTT	CASSPPGGHGELFF
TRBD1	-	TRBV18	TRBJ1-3	TGTGCCAGCTCACCCTCGGGACAGAGGGCTGGAAACACCATATATTTT	CASSPSGQRAGNTIYF
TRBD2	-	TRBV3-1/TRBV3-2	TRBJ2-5	TGTGCCAGCGGGGGGTTAGGACTAGCGGGGATAGAGACCCAGTACTTC	CASGGLGLAGIETQYF
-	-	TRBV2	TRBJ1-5	TGTGCCAGCAGTGAGATCCAGCGGGCCCAGCCCCAGCATTTT	CASSEIQRAQPQHF
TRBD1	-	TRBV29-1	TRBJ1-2	TGCAGCGTCCAGACAGGGGGTAGCTATGGCTACACCTTC	CSVQTGGSYGYTF
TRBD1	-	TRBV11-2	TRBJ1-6	TGTGCCAGCAGCTTGACAGGGGGTACTAATTCACCCCTCCACTTT	CASSLTGGTNSPLHF
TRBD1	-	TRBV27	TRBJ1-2	TGTGCCAGTTCTCCCGACAGGGATAGGTTCTATGGCTACACCTTC	CASSPDRDRFYGYTF
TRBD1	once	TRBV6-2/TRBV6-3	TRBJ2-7	TGTGCCAGCAGTTCCGGGACAGGCTCCTACGAGCAGTACTTC	CASSSGTGSYEQYF
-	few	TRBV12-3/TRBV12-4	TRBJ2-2	TGTGCCAGCAGTCGGTCGAACACCGGGGAGCTGTTTTTT	CASSRSNTGELFF
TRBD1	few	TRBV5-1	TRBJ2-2	TGCGCCAGCAGCTCCCGGACAGGGGTCACCGGGGAGCTGTTTTTT	CASSSRTGVTGELFF
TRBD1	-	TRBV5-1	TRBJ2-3	TGCGCCAGCAGCCGTTCTACAGGGGTATCAGATACGCAGTATTTT	CASSRSTGVSDTQYF
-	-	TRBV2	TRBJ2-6	TGTGCCAGCAGGTCCCCGCGAATACGGGCCAACGTCCTGACTTTC	CASRSPRIRANVLTF
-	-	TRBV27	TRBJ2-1	TGTGCCAGCAGTTTACGGACCCCGACTTACAATGAGCAGTTCTTC	CASSLRTPTYNEQFF
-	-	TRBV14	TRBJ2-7	TGTGCCAGCAGCCACGGAAGTTGGGAGCAGTACTTC	CASSHGSWEQYF
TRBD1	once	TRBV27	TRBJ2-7	TGTGCCAGCAGCCGACCGGGACAGGGCTCCTACGAGCAGTACTTC	CASSRPGQGSYEQYF
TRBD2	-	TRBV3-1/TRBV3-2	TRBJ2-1	TGTGCCAGCAGCCCCCGACTAGCGGACTCCTACAATGAGCAGTTCTTC	CASSPRLADSYNEQFF
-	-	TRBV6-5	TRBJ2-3	TGTGCCAGCACCAGATTCCGGGACAGCGGAGGGACGCAGTATTTT	CASTRFRDSGGTQYF
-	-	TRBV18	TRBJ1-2	TGTGCCAGCTCTCGAGAAGCTAACTATGGCTACACCTTC	CASSREANYGYTF
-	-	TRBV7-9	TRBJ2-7	TGTGCCAGCAGCTCGGACAGCAACGAGCAGTACTTC	CASSSDSNEQYF
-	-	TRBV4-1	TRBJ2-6	TGCGCCAGCACCTCTAACTTGGCTAGGGCCAACGTCCTGACTTTC	CASTSNLARANVLTF
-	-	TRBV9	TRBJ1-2	TGTGCCAGCAGCGTAGGGCAGGGCGGCTATGGCTACACCTTC	CASSVGQGGYGYTF
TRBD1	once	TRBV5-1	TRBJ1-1	TGCGCCTCTACGCCCCGGGGACAGGGTGTCCCTGAAGCTTTCTTT	CASTPRGQGVPEAFF
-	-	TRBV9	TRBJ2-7	TGTGCCAGCAGCGTAGCAGCTGCCGCAACCGAGCAGTACTTC	CASSVAAAATEQYF
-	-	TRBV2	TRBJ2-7	TGTGCCAGCAGTGAAGGAGGGGAAATAAACAAGCAGTACTTC	CASSEGGEINKQYF
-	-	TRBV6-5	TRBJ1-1	TGTGCCAGCAGTACGGACAGTCATAACACTGAAGCTTTCTTT	CASSTDSHNTEAFF
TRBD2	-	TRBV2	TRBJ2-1	TGTGCCAGCAGTGAGGGGACTAGCAAGGTGGGCAATGAGCAGTTCTTC	CASSEGTSKVGNEQFF